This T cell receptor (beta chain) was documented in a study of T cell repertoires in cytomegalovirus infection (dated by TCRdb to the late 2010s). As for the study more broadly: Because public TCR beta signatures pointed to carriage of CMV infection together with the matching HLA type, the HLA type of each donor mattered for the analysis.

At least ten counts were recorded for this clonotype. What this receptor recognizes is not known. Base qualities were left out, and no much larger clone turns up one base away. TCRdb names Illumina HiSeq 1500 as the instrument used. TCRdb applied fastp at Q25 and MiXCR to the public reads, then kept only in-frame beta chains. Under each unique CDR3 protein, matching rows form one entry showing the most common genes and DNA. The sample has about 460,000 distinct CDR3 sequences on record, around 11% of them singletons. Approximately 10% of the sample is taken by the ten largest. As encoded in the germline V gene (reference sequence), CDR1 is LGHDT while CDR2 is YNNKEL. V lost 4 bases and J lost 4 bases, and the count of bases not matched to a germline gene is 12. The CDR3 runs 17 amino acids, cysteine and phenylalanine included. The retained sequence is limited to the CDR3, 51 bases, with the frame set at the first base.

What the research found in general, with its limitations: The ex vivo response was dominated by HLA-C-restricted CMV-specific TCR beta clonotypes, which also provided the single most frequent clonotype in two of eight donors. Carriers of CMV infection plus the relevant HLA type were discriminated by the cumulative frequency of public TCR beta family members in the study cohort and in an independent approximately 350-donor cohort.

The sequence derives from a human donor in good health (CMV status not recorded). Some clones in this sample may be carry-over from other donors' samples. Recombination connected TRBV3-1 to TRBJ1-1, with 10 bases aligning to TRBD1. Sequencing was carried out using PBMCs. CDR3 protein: CASSLRTGGWRFTEAFF. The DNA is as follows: TGTGCCAGCAGCCTCCGGACAGGGGGATGGAGGTTCACTGAAGCTTTCTTT.